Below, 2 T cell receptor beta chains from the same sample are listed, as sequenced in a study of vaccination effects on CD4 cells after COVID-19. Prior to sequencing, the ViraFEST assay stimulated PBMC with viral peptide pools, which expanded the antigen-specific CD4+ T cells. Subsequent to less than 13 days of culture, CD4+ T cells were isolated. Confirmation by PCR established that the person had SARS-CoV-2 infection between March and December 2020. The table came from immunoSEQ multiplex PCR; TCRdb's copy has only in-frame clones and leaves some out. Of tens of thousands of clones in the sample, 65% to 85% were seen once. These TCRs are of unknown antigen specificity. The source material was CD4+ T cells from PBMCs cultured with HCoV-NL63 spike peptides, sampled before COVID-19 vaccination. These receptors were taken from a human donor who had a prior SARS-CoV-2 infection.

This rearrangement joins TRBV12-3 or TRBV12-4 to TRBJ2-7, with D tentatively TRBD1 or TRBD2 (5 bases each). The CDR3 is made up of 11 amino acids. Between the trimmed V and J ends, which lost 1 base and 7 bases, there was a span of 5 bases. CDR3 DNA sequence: TGTGCCAGCAGTTTAGGGGGGGAGCAGTACTTC. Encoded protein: CASSLGGEQYF.

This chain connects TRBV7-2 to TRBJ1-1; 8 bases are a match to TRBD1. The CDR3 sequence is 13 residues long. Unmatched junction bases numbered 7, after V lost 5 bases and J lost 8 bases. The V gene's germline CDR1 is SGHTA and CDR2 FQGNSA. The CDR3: CASSPGTGREAFF. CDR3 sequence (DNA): TGTGCCAGCAGCCCCGGGACAGGCCGCGAAGCTTTCTTT.